This T cell receptor beta chain was sequenced during a study of beta chain features in type 1 diabetes. General study results and limits: Short templates might get an advantage during PCR, and this would be equal in patients and controls. Fewer insertions but more deletions were seen at VDJ junctions in type 1 diabetes patients. There was a moderate but significant shortening of TCRB CDR3s in all four CD4+ subsets of Type 1 diabetes patients.

Germline V gene lookup returns CDR1 SGHTA and CDR2 FQGNSA. CDR3 length equals 13 residues. The J segment lost 5 bases and the V segment lost 5 bases, leaving 3 bases of the junction unmatched. As to this clone: Antigen: not known.

Reverse transcription of all isolated RNA meant that expressed TCRB transcripts were sequenced. The table came from immunoSEQ multiplex PCR; TCRdb's copy has only in-frame clones and leaves some out. The data show approximately 170,000 clones, with approximately 8.4% seen just once and 2.3% held by the top ten. The receptor comes from a woman under 30 in good health. The gene calls are TRBV7-2 and TRBJ2-1; 7 bases map to TRBD1. Sequenced input: central memory CD4+ T cells from blood. The CDR3 sequence is CASSGQVNNEQFF. As DNA, the CDR3 is TGTGCCAGCAGCGGACAGGTTAACAATGAGCAGTTCTTC.